The 16 T cell receptor beta chains listed next were all sequenced from one sample in a study of blood T cell repertoires in COVID-19. The data were produced by immunoSEQ multiplex PCR, yet TCRdb's version contains in-frame clones alone and is incomplete. The table shows roughly 160,000 clones, with approximately 83% occurring only once. The sequenced sample was peripheral blood. Source of these receptors: a man aged 70-80 years with active or convalescent COVID-19.

The chain is built from TRBV9 and TRBJ2-3; D is unresolved. This CDR3 region has 14 residues. Germline CDR1 reads SGDLS; CDR2 reads YYNGEE. Trimming shortened V by 3 bases and J by 0 bases, and 8 bases separated the two germline ends. The CDR3 DNA follows: TGTGCCAGCAGCGCGCGGCTTAGCACAGATACGCAGTATTTT. Residues: CASSARLSTDTQYF.

The gene calls are TRBV24-1 and TRBJ2-7; 9 bases map to TRBD1. The CDR3 has 14 residues. V shed 5 bases, J shed 3 bases, and the junction held 4 bases outside the gene matches. Germline CDR1 KGHDR, CDR2 SFDVKD. The CDR3 region has the DNA TGTGCCACCAGTGGTGGACAGGGGAGCTACGAGCAGTACTTC. This sequence encodes CATSGGQGSYEQYF.

The chain carries TRBV2 and TRBJ1-4; D unclear. Germline V gene sequence: CDR1 SNHLY, CDR2 FYNNEI. This CDR3 spans 11 amino acids. V was clipped by 4 bases and J by 8 bases, with 5 bases between them. CDR3 in amino acids: CASSVSEKLFF. The CDR3 DNA is TGTGCCAGCAGTGTATCCGAAAAACTGTTTTTT.

This clone was observed once. The V and J genes are TRBV2 and TRBJ1-1; the D gene is possibly TRBD1 (6 bases). The germline CDR1 and CDR2 sequences are SNHLY and FYNNEI. This CDR3 has 13 residues. Trimming left V 7 bases short and J 3 bases short, with 12 bases between. The CDR3 region has the DNA TGTGCCAGCACCCCAGGGGATTACACTGAAGCTTTCTTT. It yields the protein CASTPGDYTEAFF.

The J gene is TRBJ2-7, the V gene TRBV19, with 7 bases fitting TRBD2. V lost 4 bases to trimming and J lost 3 bases; unmatched junction nucleotides: 3. The CDR3 length is 13 residues. Germline CDR1 reads LNHDA; CDR2 reads SQIVND (reference sequence). CDR3 sequence (DNA): TGTGCCAGTAGTAGCAGGGAGGGCTACGAGCAGTACTTC. Translated, it gives CASSSREGYEQYF.

The J gene is TRBJ1-1, the V gene TRBV29-1; a possible D gene is TRBD1 (5 bases). Germline loops: CDR1 SQVTM, CDR2 ANQGSEA. The germline V and J ends were trimmed by 6 bases and 1 base, with 15 bases remaining between them. CDR3 size: 14 residues. The DNA of the CDR3 is TGCAGCGTGGCCGACAGCGCGGAGAACACTGAAGCTTTCTTT. This codes for CSVADSAENTEAFF.

The chain couples TRBV2 to TRBJ1-4; 11 bases match TRBD1. The length of the CDR3 is 15 residues. The trim removed 6 bases at V and 6 bases at J, leaving 6 bases unmatched. From germline, CDR1 is SNHLY and CDR2 FYNNEI. The CDR3 DNA reads TGTGCCAGCAGACCCGGACAGGGGGCTTATGAAAAACTGTTTTTT. This translates into CASRPGQGAYEKLFF.

The gene calls are TRBV6-2 or TRBV6-3 and TRBJ2-7; D remains unclear. There are 11 residues in the CDR3. Germline assignment: CDR1 MNHEY and CDR2 SVGEGT. Trimming took off 3 bases at V and 4 bases at J, with 4 bases between the two ends. This chain's CDR3 is CASSYNYEQYF. CDR3 DNA: TGTGCCAGCAGTTATAATTACGAGCAGTACTTC.

This clone turned up a few times. The chain recombines TRBV25-1 with TRBJ2-7; 12 positions match TRBD2. The CDR3 is 14 amino acids. The trim removed 4 bases at V and 6 bases at J, leaving 4 bases unmatched. CDR1 is MGHDK, CDR2 SYGVNS, per germline. The CDR3 is CASSASGRAVEQYF. CDR3 nucleotides: TGTGCCAGCAGTGCTAGCGGGAGGGCCGTCGAGCAGTACTTC.

The chain carries TRBV27 and TRBJ2-5; maybe TRBD1 (6 bases). Germline V lookup: CDR1 MNHEY, CDR2 SMNVEV (reference sequence). The CDR3 loop spans 17 amino acids. V dropped 5 bases and J dropped 4 bases, with 23 bases sitting between them. This chain's CDR3 is CASSPRTGSLPGETQYF. The CDR3 region has the DNA TGTGCCAGCAGTCCCCGTACAGGGAGCCTACCAGGAGAGACCCAGTACTTC.

The V gene is TRBV29-1, the J gene TRBJ1-4; 8 bases are a match to TRBD1. After removal of 5 bases from V and 3 bases from J, the junction contained 5 bases not matched to a gene. Germline values: CDR1 SQVTM, CDR2 ANQGSEA. The length of the CDR3 is 14 residues. The CDR3 loop is CSVRGQGPNEKLFF. CDR3 bases: TGCAGCGTTAGAGGACAGGGCCCTAATGAAAAACTGTTTTTT.

CDR3 loop: CASSLEPQRVVLEQYF. CDR3 DNA: TGTGCCAGCAGCTTAGAACCCCAGCGGGTCGTGCTCGAGCAGTACTTC. V is TRBV7-3 and J is TRBJ2-7; weak D call: TRBD2 (6 bases). CDR1 SGHTA and CDR2 FQGTGA come from the germline V gene. V was pared by 2 bases and J by 6 bases, with 20 bases between. The CDR3 totals 16 residues.

The rearrangement joins TRBV18 to TRBJ1-2, with TRBD1 identical over 7 bases. The CDR3 consists of 16 residues. With 3 bases clipped from V and 5 bases from J, the junction kept 12 bases outside the gene matches. Germline CDR1 KGHSH, CDR2 LQKENI. CDR3 region: CASSPEQSGTAYGYTF. CDR3 in DNA: TGTGCCAGCTCACCTGAGCAGTCTGGGACAGCATATGGCTACACCTTC.

Here the CDR3 reads CASSPTSSGYNEQFF. The CDR3 region has the DNA TGCGCCAGCAGCCCCACCTCGAGCGGCTACAATGAGCAGTTCTTC. This chain links TRBV4-3 with TRBJ2-1; a weak D match, TRBD2 (5 bases). This CDR3 contains 15 residues. The V end lost 4 bases, the J end lost 3 bases, and 13 bases lay between the germline ends. The V gene's germline CDR1 is LGHNA and CDR2 YSLEER.

V and J are TRBV15 and TRBJ2-7, with 8 bases aligning to TRBD1. This CDR3 spans 13 amino acids. Trimming cost V 3 bases and J 6 bases; bases outside gene matches: 4. The germline CDR1 and CDR2 sequences are LNHNV and YYDKDF (reference sequence). CDR3 protein: CATSRDRVFEQYF. DNA of the CDR3: TGTGCCACCAGCAGGGACAGGGTTTTCGAGCAGTACTTC. The full variable domain, completed using reference TRBV15 and TRBJ2-7, is DAMVIQNPRYQVTQFGKPVTLSCSQTLNHNVMYWYQQKSSQAPKLLFHYYDKDFNNEADTPDNFQSRRPNTSFCFLDIRSPGLGDTAMYLCATSRDRVFEQYFGPGTRLTVT.

This chain joins TRBV19 and TRBJ1-1; TRBD1 agrees at 8 bases. CDR3 size: 15 residues. The junction had 7 bases not matched to a gene; V was cut back by 6 bases and J by 1 base. Germline lookup yields CDR1 LNHDA and CDR2 SQIVND (reference sequence). CDR3 in amino acids: CASSRGRVGNTEAFF. DNA of the CDR3: TGTGCCAGTAGCAGGGGGCGAGTGGGGAACACTGAAGCTTTCTTT.